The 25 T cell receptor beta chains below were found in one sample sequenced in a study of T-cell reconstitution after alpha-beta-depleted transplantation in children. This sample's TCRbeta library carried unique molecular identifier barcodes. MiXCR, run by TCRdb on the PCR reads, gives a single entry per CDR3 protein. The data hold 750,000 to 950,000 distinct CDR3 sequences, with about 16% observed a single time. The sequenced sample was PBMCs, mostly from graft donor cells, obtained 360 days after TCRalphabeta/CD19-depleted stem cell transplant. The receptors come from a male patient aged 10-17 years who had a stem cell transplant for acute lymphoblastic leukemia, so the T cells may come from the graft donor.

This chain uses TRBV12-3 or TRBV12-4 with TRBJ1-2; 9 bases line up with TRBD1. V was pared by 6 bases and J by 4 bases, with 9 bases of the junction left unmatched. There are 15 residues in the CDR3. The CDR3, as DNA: TGTGCCAGCAGGTTACAGGGGGCTTCACTCTATGGCTACACCTTC. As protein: CASRLQGASLYGYTF.

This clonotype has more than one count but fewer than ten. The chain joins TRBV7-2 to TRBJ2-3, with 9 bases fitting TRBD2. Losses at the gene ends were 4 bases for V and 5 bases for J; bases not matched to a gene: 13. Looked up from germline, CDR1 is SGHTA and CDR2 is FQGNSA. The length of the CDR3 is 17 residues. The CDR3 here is CASSSLGREGRGDTQYF. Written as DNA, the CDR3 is TGTGCCAGCAGCTCCCTAGGGCGGGAGGGCCGCGGAGATACGCAGTATTTT.

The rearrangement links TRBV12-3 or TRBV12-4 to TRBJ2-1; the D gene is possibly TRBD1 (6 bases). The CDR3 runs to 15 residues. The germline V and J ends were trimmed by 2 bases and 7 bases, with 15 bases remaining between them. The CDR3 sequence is CASSLLGLRGNEQFF. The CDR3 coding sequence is TGTGCCAGCAGTTTATTGGGGCTAAGGGGGAATGAGCAGTTCTTC.

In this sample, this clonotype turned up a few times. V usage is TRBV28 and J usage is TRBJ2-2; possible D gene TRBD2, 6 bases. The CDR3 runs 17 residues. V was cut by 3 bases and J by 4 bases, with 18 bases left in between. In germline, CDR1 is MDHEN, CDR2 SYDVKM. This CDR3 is CASSFSVPGDVTGELFF. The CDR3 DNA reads TGTGCCAGCAGTTTCTCTGTCCCGGGAGACGTCACCGGGGAGCTGTTTTTT.

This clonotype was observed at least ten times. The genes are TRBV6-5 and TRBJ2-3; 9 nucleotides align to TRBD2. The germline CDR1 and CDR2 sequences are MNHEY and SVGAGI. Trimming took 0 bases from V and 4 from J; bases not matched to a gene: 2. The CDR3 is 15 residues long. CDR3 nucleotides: TGTGCCAGCAGTTACTCCGGGACTAGCTCAGATACGCAGTATTTT. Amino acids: CASSYSGTSSDTQYF.

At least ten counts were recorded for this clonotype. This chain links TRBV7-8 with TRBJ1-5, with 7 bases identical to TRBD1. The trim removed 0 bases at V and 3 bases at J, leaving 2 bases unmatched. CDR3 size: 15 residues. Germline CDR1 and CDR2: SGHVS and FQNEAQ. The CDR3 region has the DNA TGTGCCAGCAGCTTAGCAGGGGGCGTCAATCAGCCCCAGCATTTT. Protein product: CASSLAGGVNQPQHF.

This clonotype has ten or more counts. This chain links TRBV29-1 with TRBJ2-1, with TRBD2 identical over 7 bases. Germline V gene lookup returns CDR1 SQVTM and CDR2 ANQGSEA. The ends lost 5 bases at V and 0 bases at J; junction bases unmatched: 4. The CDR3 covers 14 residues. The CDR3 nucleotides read TGCAGCGTTCAGCGGGGCCCCTCCTACAATGAGCAGTTCTTC. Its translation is CSVQRGPSYNEQFF.

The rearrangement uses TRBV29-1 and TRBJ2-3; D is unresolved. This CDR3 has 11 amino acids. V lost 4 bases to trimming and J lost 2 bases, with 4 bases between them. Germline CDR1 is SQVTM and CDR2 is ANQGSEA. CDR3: CSVAVTDTQYF. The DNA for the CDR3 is TGCAGCGTTGCCGTCACAGATACGCAGTATTTT.

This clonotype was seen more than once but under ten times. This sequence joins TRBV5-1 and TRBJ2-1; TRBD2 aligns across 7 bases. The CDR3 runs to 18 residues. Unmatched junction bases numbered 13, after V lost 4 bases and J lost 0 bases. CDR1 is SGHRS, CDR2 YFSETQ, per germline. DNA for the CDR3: TGCGCCAGCAGCCTCGCTTCCGGGAGGCCCTCCTCCTACAATGAGCAGTTCTTC. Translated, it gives CASSLASGRPSSYNEQFF. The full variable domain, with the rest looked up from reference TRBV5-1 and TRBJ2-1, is KAGVTQTPRYLIKTRGQQVTLSCSPISGHRSVSWYQQTPGQGLQFLFEYFSETQRNKGNFPGRFSGRQFSNSRSEMNVSTLELGDSALYLCASSLASGRPSSYNEQFFGPGTRLTVL.

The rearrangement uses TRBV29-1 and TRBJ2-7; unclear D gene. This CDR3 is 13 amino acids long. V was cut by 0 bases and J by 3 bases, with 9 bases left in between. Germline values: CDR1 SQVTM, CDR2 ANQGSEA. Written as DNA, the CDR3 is TGCAGCGTTGAAGAATACCGGAGCTACGAGCAGTACTTC. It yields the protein CSVEEYRSYEQYF.

This CDR3 reads CASSQDPHYSYNEQFF. The CDR3 nucleotides read TGCGCCAGCAGCCAAGATCCGCACTACTCCTACAATGAGCAGTTCTTC. V gene TRBV4-1 combines with J gene TRBJ2-1; no clear D gene. Trimming took off 0 bases at V and 0 bases at J, with 9 bases between the two ends. The CDR3 runs 16 residues. Germline lookup yields CDR1 MGHRA and CDR2 YSYEKL.

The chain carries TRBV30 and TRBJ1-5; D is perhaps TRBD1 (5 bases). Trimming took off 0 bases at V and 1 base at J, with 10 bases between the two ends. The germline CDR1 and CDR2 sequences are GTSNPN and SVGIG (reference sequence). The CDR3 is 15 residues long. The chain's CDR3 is CAWSVSGQSNQPQHF. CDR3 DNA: TGTGCCTGGAGTGTATCAGGGCAGAGCAATCAGCCCCAGCATTTT.

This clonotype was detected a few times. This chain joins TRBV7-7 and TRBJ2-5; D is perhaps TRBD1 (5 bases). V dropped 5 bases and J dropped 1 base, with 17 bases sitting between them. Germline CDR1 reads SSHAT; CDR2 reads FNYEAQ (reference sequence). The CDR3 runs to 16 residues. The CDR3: CASSRFNGAAQETQYF. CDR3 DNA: TGTGCCAGCAGCCGTTTCAATGGGGCGGCCCAAGAGACCCAGTACTTC.

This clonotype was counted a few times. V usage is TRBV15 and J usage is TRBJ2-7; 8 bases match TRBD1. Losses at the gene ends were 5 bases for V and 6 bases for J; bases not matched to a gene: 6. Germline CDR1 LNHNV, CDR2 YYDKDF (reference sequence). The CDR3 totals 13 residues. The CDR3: CATSVFTGGEQYF. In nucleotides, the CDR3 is TGTGCCACCAGCGTATTTACAGGGGGCGAGCAGTACTTC.

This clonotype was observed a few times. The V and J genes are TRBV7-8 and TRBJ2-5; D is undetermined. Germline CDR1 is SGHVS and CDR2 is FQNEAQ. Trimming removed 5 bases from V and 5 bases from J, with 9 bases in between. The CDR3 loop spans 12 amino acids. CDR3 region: CASSAYRETQYF. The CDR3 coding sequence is TGTGCCAGCAGCGCCTATCGGGAGACCCAGTACTTC.

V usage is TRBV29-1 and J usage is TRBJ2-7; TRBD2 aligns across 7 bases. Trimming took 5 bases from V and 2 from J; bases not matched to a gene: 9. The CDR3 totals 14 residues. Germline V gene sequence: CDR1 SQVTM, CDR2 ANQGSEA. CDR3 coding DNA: TGCAGCGTTTCCGAGGGAGGGTACCCCTACGAGCAGTACTTC. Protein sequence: CSVSEGGYPYEQYF.

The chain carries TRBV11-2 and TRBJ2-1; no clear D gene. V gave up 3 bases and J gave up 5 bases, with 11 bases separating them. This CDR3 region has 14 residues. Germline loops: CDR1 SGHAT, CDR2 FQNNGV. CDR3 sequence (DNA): TGTGCCAGCAGCTTGTTGAGGACGGACAATGAGCAGTTCTTC. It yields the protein CASSLLRTDNEQFF.

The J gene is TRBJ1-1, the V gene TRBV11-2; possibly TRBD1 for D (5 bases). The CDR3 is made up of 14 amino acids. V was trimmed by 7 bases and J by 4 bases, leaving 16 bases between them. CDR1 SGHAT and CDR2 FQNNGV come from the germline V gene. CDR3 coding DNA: TGTGCCAGCACCCTATTTCAGGGCCTCACTGAAGCTTTCTTT. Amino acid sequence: CASTLFQGLTEAFF.

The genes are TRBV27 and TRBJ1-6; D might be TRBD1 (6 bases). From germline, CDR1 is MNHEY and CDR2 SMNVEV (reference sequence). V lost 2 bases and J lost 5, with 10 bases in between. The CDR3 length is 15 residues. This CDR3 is CASSLQGSDNSPLHF. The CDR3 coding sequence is TGTGCCAGCAGTTTACAGGGGAGCGATAATTCACCCCTCCACTTT.

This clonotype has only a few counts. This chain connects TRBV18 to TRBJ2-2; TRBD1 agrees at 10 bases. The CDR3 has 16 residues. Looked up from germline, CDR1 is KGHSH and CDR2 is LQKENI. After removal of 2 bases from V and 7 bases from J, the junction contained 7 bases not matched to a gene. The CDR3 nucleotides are TGTGCCAGCTCACCATCGGAGACAGGGGGCATCGGGGAGCTGTTTTTT. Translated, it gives CASSPSETGGIGELFF. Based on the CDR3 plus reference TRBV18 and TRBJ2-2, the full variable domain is NAGVMQNPRHLVRRRGQEARLRCSPMKGHSHVYWYRQLPEEGLKFMVYLQKENIIDESGMPKERFSAEFPKEGPSILRIQQVVRGDSAAYFCASSPSETGGIGELFFGEGSRLTVL.

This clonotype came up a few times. For the CDR3, the DNA is TGTGCCAGCAGCGTAAACATCCAATACAATGAGCAGTTCTTC. Translated: CASSVNIQYNEQFF. The chain links TRBV9 to TRBJ2-1; D gene ambiguous. V was cut by 1 base and J by 4 bases, with 9 bases left in between. The CDR3 sequence is 14 residues long. CDR1 SGDLS and CDR2 YYNGEE come from the germline V gene.

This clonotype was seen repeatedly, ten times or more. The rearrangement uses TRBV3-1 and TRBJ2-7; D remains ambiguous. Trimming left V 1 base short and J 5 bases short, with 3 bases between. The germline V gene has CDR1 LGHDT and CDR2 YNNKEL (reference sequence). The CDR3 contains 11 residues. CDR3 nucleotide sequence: TGTGCCAGCAGCCAAGCGCACGAGCAGTACTTC. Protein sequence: CASSQAHEQYF.

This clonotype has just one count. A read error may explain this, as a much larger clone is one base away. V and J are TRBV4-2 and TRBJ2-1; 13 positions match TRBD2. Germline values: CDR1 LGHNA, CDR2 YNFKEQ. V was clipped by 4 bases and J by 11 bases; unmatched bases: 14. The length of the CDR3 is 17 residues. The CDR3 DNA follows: TGTGCCAGCAGCCGGGCAGGAGGACTAGCGGGAGTATTTAAGCAGTTCTTC. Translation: CASSRAGGLAGVFKQFF.

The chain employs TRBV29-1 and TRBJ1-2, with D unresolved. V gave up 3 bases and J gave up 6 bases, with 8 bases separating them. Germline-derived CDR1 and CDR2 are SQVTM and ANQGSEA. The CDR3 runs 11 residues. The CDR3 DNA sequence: TGCAGCGTTGATGGCAGCCATGGCTACACCTTC. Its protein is CSVDGSHGYTF. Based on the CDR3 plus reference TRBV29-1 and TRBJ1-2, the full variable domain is SAVISQKPSRDICQRGTSLTIQCQVDSQVTMMFWYRQQPGQSLTLIATANQGSEATYESGFVIDKFPISRPNLTFSTLTVSNMSPEDSSIYLCSVDGSHGYTFGSGTRLTVV.

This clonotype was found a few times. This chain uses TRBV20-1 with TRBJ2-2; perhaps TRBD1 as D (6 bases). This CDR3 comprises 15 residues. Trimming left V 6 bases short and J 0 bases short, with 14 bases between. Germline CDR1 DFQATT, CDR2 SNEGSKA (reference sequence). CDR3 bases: TGCAGTGCCATTCCGGGACAAGCGAACACCGGGGAGCTGTTTTTT. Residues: CSAIPGQANTGELFF.